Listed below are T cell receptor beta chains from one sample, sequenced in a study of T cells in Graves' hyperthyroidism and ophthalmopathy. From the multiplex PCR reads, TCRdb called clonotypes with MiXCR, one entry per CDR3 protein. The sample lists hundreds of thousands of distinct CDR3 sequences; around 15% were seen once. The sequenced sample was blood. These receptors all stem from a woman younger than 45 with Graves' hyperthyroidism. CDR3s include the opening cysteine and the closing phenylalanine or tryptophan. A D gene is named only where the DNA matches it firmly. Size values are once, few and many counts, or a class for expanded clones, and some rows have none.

CDR3 protein: CASSERENNEQFF
CDR3 DNA: TGTGCCAGCAGTGAACGGGAAAACAATGAGCAGTTCTTC
clone size: many
V gene: TRBV2
J gene: TRBJ2-1
D gene: .

CDR3 protein: CASSSTTTQYF
CDR3 DNA: TGTGCCAGCAGTTCAACGACGACCCAGTACTTC
clone size: many
V gene: TRBV27
J gene: TRBJ2-5
D gene: .

CDR3 protein: CSARDLKDPRVNEKLFF
CDR3 DNA: TGCAGTGCTAGAGATCTCAAGGACCCCCGTGTTAATGAAAAACTGTTTTTT
clone size: few
V gene: TRBV20-1
J gene: TRBJ1-4
D gene: .

CDR3 protein: CASSGATYGNTIYF
CDR3 DNA: TGTGCCAGCAGCGGGGCAACGTACGGAAACACCATATATTTT
clone size: few
V gene: TRBV9
J gene: TRBJ1-3
D gene: .

CDR3 protein: CASSQERQWGVNYGYTF
CDR3 DNA: TGCGCCAGCAGCCAAGAACGACAGTGGGGGGTTAACTATGGCTACACCTTC
clone size: few
V gene: TRBV4-1
J gene: TRBJ1-2
D gene: .

CDR3 protein: CASSLRPEGYEQYF
CDR3 DNA: TGTGCCAGCAGTTTACGCCCGGAGGGGTACGAGCAGTACTTC
clone size: .
V gene: TRBV27
J gene: TRBJ2-7
D gene: .

CDR3 protein: CASSLGWGNTIYF
CDR3 DNA: TGTGCCAGCAGCCTCGGGTGGGGAAACACCATATATTTT
clone size: .
V gene: TRBV11-2
J gene: TRBJ1-3
D gene: .

CDR3 protein: CASRSDFSKYENQPQHF
CDR3 DNA: TGTGCCAGCAGATCGGACTTTTCCAAGTATGAAAATCAGCCCCAGCATTTT
clone size: .
V gene: TRBV25-1
J gene: TRBJ1-5
D gene: .

CDR3 protein: CASRIRGSTPNSPLHF
CDR3 DNA: TGTGCCAGCAGAATCCGGGGATCGACCCCCAATTCACCCCTCCACTTT
clone size: .
V gene: TRBV28
J gene: TRBJ1-6
D gene: .

CDR3 protein: CASSRTSAQPQHF
CDR3 DNA: TGTGCCAGCAGCAGAACCTCGGCCCAGCCCCAGCATTTT
clone size: many
V gene: TRBV12-3/TRBV12-4
J gene: TRBJ1-5
D gene: .

CDR3 protein: CASSPLSRGETQYF
CDR3 DNA: TGTGCCAGCAGCCCTCTAAGTAGGGGAGAGACCCAGTACTTC
clone size: .
V gene: TRBV9
J gene: TRBJ2-5
D gene: .

CDR3 protein: CASSYGGLAYQETQYF
CDR3 DNA: TGTGCCAGCAGTTACGGGGGGCTTGCGTACCAAGAGACCCAGTACTTC
clone size: .
V gene: TRBV6-2/TRBV6-3
J gene: TRBJ2-5
D gene: .

CDR3 protein: CASGRDRSTDTQYF
CDR3 DNA: TGTGCCAGCGGAAGGGACCGAAGCACAGATACGCAGTATTTT
clone size: few
V gene: TRBV6-1
J gene: TRBJ2-3
D gene: .

CDR3 protein: CASSYSTTEIYNEQFF
CDR3 DNA: TGTGCCAGCAGTTACTCCACGACAGAAATCTACAATGAGCAGTTCTTC
clone size: .
V gene: TRBV6-6
J gene: TRBJ2-1
D gene: .

CDR3 protein: CASSLADNTEAFF
CDR3 DNA: TGTGCCAGCAGCTTAGCCGACAACACTGAAGCTTTCTTT
clone size: medium-sized
V gene: TRBV13
J gene: TRBJ1-1
D gene: .

CDR3 protein: CASSRGTGEYTIYF
CDR3 DNA: TGCGCCAGCAGCCGCGGGACAGGGGAATACACCATATATTTT
clone size: .
V gene: TRBV5-1
J gene: TRBJ1-3
D gene: TRBD1

CDR3 protein: CASSVGPAGRAYEQYF
CDR3 DNA: TGTGCCAGCAGCGTCGGCCCAGCGGGAAGGGCCTACGAGCAGTACTTC
clone size: few
V gene: TRBV9
J gene: TRBJ2-7
D gene: TRBD2

CDR3 protein: CATLTRVGNTIYF
CDR3 DNA: TGTGCCACACTTACGAGGGTTGGAAACACCATATATTTT
clone size: few
V gene: TRBV10-3
J gene: TRBJ1-3
D gene: .

CDR3 protein: CASTPRGRSGANVLTF
CDR3 DNA: TGTGCCAGCACCCCTAGGGGGAGGTCTGGGGCCAACGTCCTGACTTTC
clone size: many
V gene: TRBV28
J gene: TRBJ2-6
D gene: .

CDR3 protein: CASSEGTSGRAYF
CDR3 DNA: TGTGCCAGCAGCGAAGGGACTAGCGGGAGGGCCTACTTC
clone size: .
V gene: TRBV11-2
J gene: TRBJ2-5
D gene: TRBD2

CDR3 protein: CSARLYRDQDEQYF
CDR3 DNA: TGCAGTGCTAGGCTCTACCGGGACCAAGACGAGCAGTACTTC
clone size: .
V gene: TRBV20-1
J gene: TRBJ2-7
D gene: .

CDR3 protein: CASSFLKSGGEQFF
CDR3 DNA: TGTGCCAGCAGCTTTCTTAAATCTGGTGGCGAGCAGTTCTTC
clone size: many
V gene: TRBV11-2
J gene: TRBJ2-1
D gene: .

CDR3 protein: CASSQAKSSYEQYF
CDR3 DNA: TGCGCCAGCAGCCAAGCTAAGAGCTCCTACGAGCAGTACTTC
clone size: .
V gene: TRBV4-1
J gene: TRBJ2-7
D gene: .